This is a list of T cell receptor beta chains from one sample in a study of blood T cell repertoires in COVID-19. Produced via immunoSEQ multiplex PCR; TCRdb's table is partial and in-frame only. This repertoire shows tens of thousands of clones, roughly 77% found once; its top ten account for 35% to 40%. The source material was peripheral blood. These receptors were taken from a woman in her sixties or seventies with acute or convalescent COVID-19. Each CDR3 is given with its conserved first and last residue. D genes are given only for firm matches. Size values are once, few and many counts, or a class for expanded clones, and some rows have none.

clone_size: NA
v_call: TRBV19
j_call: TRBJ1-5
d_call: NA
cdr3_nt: TGTGCCAGTAGTATCCACCAGGATAGCAATCAGCCCCAGCATTTT
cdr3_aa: CASSIHQDSNQPQHF

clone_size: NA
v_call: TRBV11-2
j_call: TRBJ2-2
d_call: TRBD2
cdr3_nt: TGTGCCAGCAGCTTAGAAAGGGTCCTAGCGGGAGTCCCCGGGGAGCTGTTTTTT
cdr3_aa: CASSLERVLAGVPGELFF

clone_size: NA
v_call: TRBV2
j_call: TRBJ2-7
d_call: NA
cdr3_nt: TGTGCCAGCAGCTTGACTAGTAGGAACGAGCAGTACTTC
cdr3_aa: CASSLTSRNEQYF

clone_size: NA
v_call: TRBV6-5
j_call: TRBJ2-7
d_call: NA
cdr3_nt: TGTGCCAGCAGTTATTCGACAGGCTACGAGCAGTACTTC
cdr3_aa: CASSYSTGYEQYF

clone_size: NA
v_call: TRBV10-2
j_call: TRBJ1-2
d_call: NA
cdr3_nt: TGCGCCAGCGGCTTGACAGCAAACTATGGCTACACCTTC
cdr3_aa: CASGLTANYGYTF

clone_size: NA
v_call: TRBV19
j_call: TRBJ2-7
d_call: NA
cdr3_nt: TGTGCCAGTAGTGCCCAATTAGACAGGTCCGAGCAGTACTTC
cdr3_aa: CASSAQLDRSEQYF

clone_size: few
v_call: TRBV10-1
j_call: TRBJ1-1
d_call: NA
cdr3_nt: TGCGCCAGCAGTGAGAAGGCGGGTTTGAACACTGAAGCTTTCTTT
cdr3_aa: CASSEKAGLNTEAFF

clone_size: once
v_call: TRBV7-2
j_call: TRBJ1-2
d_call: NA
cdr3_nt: TGTGCCAGCAGCCTAAAAGGAGGTGGCTACACCTTC
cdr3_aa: CASSLKGGGYTF

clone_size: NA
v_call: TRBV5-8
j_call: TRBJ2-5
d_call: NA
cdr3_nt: TGTGCCAGCAGACGCGCGTTAACAGGGAAGGAGACCCAGTACTTC
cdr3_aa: CASRRALTGKETQYF

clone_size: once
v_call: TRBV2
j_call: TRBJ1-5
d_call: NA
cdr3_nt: TGTGCCAGCACTTCAGGGGGCAATCAGCCCCAGCATTTT
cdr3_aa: CASTSGGNQPQHF

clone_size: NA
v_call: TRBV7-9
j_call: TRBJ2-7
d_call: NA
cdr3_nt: TGTGCCAGCACCCTTACCCCGGGCTCCTACGAGCAGTACTTC
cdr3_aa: CASTLTPGSYEQYF

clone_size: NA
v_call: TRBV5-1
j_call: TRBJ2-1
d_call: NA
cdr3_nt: TGCGCCAGCAGCTTGGTCCGAGGGCACAATGAGCAGTTCTTC
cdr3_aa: CASSLVRGHNEQFF

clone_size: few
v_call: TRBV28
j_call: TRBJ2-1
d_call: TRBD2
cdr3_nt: TGTGCCAGCAGTTTCCTGGGACTAGCGGGAGTTACGGCCTACAATGAGCAGTTCTTC
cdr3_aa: CASSFLGLAGVTAYNEQFF

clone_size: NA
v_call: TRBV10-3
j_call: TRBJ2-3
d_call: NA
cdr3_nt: TGTGCCATCAGTGCGTGGGTAGCCAGCACAGATACGCAGTATTTT
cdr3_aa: CAISAWVASTDTQYF

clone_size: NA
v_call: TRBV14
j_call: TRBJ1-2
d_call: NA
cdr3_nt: TGTGCCAGCAGCCAAGAAAGACTCCTTAACTATGGCTACACCTTC
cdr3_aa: CASSQERLLNYGYTF

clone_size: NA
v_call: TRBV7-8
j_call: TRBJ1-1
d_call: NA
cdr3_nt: TGTGCCAGCCTTCAAGGGGGGGGTGGAAGGACTGAAGCTTTCTTT
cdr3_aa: CASLQGGGGRTEAFF

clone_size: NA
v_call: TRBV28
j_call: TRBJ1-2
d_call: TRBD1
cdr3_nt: TGTGCCAGCGAAAACAGGGGCAACTATGGCTACACCTTC
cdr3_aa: CASENRGNYGYTF

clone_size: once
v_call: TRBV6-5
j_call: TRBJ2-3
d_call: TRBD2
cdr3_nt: TGTGCCAGCATATACGGGGGGTTTAGCACAGATACGCAGTATTTT
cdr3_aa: CASIYGGFSTDTQYF

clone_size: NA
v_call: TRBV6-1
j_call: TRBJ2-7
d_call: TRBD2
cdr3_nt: TGTGCCAGCAGTGTTAGTGCGGCTAGCGGGCCCTACGAGCAGTACTTC
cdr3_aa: CASSVSAASGPYEQYF

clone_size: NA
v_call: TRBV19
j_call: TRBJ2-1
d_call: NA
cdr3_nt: TGTGCCAGTAGTTCGGGCTCCTACAATGAGCAGTTCTTC
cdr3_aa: CASSSGSYNEQFF

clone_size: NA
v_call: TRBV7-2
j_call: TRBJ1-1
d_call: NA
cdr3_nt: TGTGCCAGCAGCGCGACAATATTTGAAGCTTTCTTT
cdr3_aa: CASSATIFEAFF

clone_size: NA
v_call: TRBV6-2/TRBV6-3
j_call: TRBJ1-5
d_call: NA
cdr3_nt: TGTGCCAGCAGTTACTCGATAGCGACAGGAGGTAGCAATCAGCCCCAGCATTTT
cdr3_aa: CASSYSIATGGSNQPQHF

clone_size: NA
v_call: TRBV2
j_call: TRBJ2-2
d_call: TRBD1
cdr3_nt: TGTGCCAGCAGCCGAGACAGGGCCCCCACCGGGGAGCTGTTTTTT
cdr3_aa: CASSRDRAPTGELFF

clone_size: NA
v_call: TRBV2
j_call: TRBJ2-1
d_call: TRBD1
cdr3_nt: TGTGCCAGCAGCCTAGAAAGGGGGACAGAATACTACAATGAGCAGTTCTTC
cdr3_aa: CASSLERGTEYYNEQFF

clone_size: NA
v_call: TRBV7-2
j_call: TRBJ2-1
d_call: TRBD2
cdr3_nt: TGTGCCAGCAGCTTCAAGACTAGCGGGAGCTACAATGAGCAGTTCTTC
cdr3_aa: CASSFKTSGSYNEQFF

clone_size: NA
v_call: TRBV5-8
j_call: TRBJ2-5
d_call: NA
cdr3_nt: TGTGCCAGCAGCTTGGGAAGGACAGCCACCCAAGAGACCCAGTACTTC
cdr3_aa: CASSLGRTATQETQYF

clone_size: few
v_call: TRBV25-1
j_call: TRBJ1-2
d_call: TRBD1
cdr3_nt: TGTGCCAGCGGGGACAGCTACTATGGCTACACCTTC
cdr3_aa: CASGDSYYGYTF

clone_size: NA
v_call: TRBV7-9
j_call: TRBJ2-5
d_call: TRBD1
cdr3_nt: TGTGCCAGCAGCCGGGACAGGGGCGAAGAGACCCAGTACTTC
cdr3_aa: CASSRDRGEETQYF

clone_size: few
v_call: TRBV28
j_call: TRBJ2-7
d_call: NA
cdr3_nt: TGTGCCAGCAGGGTGACAATCGCGCCCCACGAGCAGTACTTC
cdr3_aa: CASRVTIAPHEQYF

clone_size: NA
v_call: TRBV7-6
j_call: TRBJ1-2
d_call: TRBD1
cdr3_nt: TGTGCCAGCAGCCCGGGACAGGGGCCTAACTATGGCTACACCTTC
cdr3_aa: CASSPGQGPNYGYTF

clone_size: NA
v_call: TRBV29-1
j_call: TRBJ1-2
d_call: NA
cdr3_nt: TGCAGCGTTGCAGGGGTAACAAGCTATGGCTACACCTTC
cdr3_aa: CSVAGVTSYGYTF

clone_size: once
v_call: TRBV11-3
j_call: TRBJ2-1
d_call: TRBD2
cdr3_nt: TGTGCCAGCAGCTTAGATGGCGGGAGCTCCTACAATGAGCAGTTCTTC
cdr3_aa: CASSLDGGSSYNEQFF

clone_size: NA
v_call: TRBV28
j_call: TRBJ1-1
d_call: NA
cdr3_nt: TGTGCCAGCAGTCCCCTACCTTCCGAAGGGGGAGCTTTCTTT
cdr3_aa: CASSPLPSEGGAFF

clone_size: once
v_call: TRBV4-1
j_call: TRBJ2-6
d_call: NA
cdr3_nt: TGCGCCAGCAGCCAAGATGAGCGTCCTGGGGCCAACGTCCTGACTTTC
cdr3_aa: CASSQDERPGANVLTF

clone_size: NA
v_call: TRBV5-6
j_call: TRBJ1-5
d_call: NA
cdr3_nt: TGTGCCAGCAGCTTTTCAGGGTGGAGCAATCAGCCCCAGCATTTT
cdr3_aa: CASSFSGWSNQPQHF

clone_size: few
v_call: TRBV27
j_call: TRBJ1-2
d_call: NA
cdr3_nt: TGTGCCAGCAGTGGAACAGGGCAGGGTGGCTACACCTTC
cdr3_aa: CASSGTGQGGYTF

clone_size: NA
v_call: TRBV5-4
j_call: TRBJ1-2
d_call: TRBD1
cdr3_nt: TGTGCCAGCAGCCCGGGACAGGGAGAGCATGGCTACACCTTC
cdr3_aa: CASSPGQGEHGYTF